One and the same sample provided the 8 T cell receptor beta chains below, sequenced in a study of T-cell memory formation after mild COVID-19. Using its own MiXCR run on the 5' RACE reads, TCRdb lists one record per CDR3 protein. This sample has under 650,000 distinct CDR3 sequences, with over 15% found just once. The sample taken for sequencing was PBMCs or a T cell subset sorted from them (not recorded which). These receptors all come from an adult woman who had mild COVID-19 (a few samples of this study predate the infection). Cell type and time point are not known.

The gene calls are TRBV12-3 or TRBV12-4 and TRBJ2-3, with D possibly TRBD1 on 6 matching bases. V lost 3 bases and J lost 0, with 10 bases in between. This CDR3 is built from 15 residues. CDR3 protein: CASSFGDTSTDTQYF. The CDR3 DNA reads TGTGCCAGCAGTTTCGGGGACACGAGCACAGATACGCAGTATTTT.

The chain carries TRBV5-1 and TRBJ2-1, with 10 bases aligning to TRBD2. After removal of 3 bases from V and 4 bases from J, the junction contained 4 bases not matched to a gene. Germline V gene sequence: CDR1 SGHRS, CDR2 YFSETQ. The CDR3 is 15 residues long. The CDR3 is CASSSTSGTYNEQFF. In nucleotides, the CDR3 is TGCGCCAGCAGCTCCACTAGCGGGACTTACAATGAGCAGTTCTTC.

This chain joins TRBV5-1 and TRBJ1-1; D unresolved. Per germline, CDR1 SGHRS and CDR2 YFSETQ. V lost 4 bases, J lost 0 bases, and 10 bases lay in between. CDR3 size: 14 residues. The CDR3 DNA sequence: TGCGCCAGCAGCAGGTCGGGGATGAACACTGAAGCTTTCTTT. It yields the protein CASSRSGMNTEAFF. Full variable domain (remainder filled in from reference TRBV5-1 and TRBJ1-1): KAGVTQTPRYLIKTRGQQVTLSCSPISGHRSVSWYQQTPGQGLQFLFEYFSETQRNKGNFPGRFSGRQFSNSRSEMNVSTLELGDSALYLCASSRSGMNTEAFFGQGTRLTVV.

The chain combines TRBV20-1 with TRBJ2-5; D is perhaps TRBD1 (5 bases). Deletions cut 3 bases from V and 2 bases from J, with 7 bases between. The CDR3 spans 12 residues. Germline CDR1 and CDR2: DFQATT and SNEGSKA (reference sequence). DNA of the CDR3: TGCAGTGCTAGTGACAGACAAGAGACCCAGTACTTC. It translates to CSASDRQETQYF.

The count of this clonotype is one. V is TRBV9 and J is TRBJ2-1, with unresolved D. This CDR3 is built from 11 residues. Trimming cost V 0 bases and J 8 bases, with 3 bases left between them. Germline V lookup: CDR1 SGDLS, CDR2 YYNGEE. In nucleotides, the CDR3 is TGTGCCAGCAGCGTAGATCATGAGCAGTTCTTC. Its translation: CASSVDHEQFF.

The rearrangement links TRBV24-1 to TRBJ2-5, with D unresolved. Trimming shortened V by 6 bases and J by 7 bases, and 8 bases separated the two germline ends. Germline assignment: CDR1 KGHDR and CDR2 SFDVKD. The CDR3 spans 11 residues. The CDR3 coding sequence is TGTGCCACCAGTTTTGGTGCGACCCAGTACTTC. This codes for CATSFGATQYF.

This clonotype was found many times. V gene TRBV5-1 combines with J gene TRBJ2-1; D is possibly TRBD1 or TRBD2 (5 bases each). CDR1 is SGHRS and CDR2 is YFSETQ in the germline V gene. The V gene lost 0 bases and the J gene lost 8 bases, with 9 bases spanning the gap. The CDR3 has 13 amino acids. In DNA, the CDR3 is TGCGCCAGCAGCTTGGGGGGGTTCGATGAGCAGTTCTTC. Amino acid sequence: CASSLGGFDEQFF.

The chain combines TRBV7-7 with TRBJ2-1; D remains unclear. The CDR3 contains 19 residues. CDR1 is SSHAT and CDR2 is FNYEAQ in the germline V gene (reference sequence). The CDR3 DNA reads as TGTGCTATCTATGGCAAGCGCACGAGTGGGATAAGCTCCTACAATGAGCAGTTCTTC. Amino acid sequence: CAIYGKRTSGISSYNEQFF.